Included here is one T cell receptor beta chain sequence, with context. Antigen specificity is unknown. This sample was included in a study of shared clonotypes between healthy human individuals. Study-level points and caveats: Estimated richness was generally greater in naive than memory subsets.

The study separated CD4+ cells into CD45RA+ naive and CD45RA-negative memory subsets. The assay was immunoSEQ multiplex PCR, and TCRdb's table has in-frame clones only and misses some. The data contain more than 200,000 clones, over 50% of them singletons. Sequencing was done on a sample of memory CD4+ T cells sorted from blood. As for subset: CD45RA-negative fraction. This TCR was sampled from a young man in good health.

This chain's CDR3 is CASTRVLTSTDTQYF. DNA of the CDR3: TGTGCCAGCACCAGGGTCCTGACTAGCACAGATACGCAGTATTTT. J is TRBJ2-3 and V is TRBV6-1, with D tentatively TRBD1 (5 bases). CDR1 and CDR2 (germline): MNHNS, SASEGT. V was shortened by 7 bases and J by 0 bases, with 14 bases between the two germline ends. The CDR3 extends over 15 amino acids.